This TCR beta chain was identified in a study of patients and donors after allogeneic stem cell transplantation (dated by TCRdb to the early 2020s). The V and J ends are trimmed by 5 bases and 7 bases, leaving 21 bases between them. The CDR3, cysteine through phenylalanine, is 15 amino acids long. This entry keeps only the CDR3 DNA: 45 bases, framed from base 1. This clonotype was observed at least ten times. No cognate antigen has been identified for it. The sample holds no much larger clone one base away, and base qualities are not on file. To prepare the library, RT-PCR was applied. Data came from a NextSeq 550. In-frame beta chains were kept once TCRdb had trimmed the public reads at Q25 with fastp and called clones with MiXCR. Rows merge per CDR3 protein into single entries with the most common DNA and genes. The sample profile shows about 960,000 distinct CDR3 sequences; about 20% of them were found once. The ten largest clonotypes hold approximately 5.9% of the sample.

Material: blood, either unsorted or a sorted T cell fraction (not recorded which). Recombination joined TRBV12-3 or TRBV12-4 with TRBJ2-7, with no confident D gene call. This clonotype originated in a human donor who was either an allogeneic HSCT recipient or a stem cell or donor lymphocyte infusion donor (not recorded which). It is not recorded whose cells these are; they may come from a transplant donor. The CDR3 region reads CASSNNGFPSEEQYF. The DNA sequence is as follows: TGTGCCAGCAGTAATAACGGCTTTCCCTCGGAAGAGCAGTACTTC.